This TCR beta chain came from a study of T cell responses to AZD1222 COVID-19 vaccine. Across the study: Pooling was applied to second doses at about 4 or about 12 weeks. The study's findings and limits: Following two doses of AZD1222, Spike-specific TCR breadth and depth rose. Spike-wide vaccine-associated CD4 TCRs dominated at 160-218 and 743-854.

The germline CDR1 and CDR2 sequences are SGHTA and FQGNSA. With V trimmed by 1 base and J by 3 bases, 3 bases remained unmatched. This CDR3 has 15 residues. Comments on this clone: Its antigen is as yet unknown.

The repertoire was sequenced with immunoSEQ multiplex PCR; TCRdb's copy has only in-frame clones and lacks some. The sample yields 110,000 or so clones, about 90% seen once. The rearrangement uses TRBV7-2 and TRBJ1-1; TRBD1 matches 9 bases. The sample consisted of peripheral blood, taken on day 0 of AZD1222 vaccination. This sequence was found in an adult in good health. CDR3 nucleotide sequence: TGTGCCAGCAGCTTAGGAACAGGGGGCCACACTGAAGCTTTCTTT. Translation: CASSLGTGGHTEAFF.